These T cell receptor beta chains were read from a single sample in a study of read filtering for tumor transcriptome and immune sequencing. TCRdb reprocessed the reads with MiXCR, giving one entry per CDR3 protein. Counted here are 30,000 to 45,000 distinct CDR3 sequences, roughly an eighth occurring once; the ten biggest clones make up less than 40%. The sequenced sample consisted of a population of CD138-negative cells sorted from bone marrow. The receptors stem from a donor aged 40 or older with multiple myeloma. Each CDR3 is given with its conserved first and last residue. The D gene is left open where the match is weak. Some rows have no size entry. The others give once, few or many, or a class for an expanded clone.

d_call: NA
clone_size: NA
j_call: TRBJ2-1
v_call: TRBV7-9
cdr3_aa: CASRLALAGNEQFF
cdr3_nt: TGTGCCAGCCGCTTAGCGCTGGCGGGGAATGAGCAGTTCTTC

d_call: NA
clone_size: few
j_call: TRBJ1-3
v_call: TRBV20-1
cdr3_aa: CSARQGNTIYF
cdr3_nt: TGCAGTGCTCGACAGGGAAACACCATATATTTT

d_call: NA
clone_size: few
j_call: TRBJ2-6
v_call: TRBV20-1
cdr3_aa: CSAFPSLGVAGANVLTF
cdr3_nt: TGCAGTGCTTTTCCATCCCTAGGGGTAGCTGGGGCCAACGTCCTGACTTTC

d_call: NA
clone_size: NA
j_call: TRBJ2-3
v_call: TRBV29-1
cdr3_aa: CSVVRDDNTQYF
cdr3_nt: TGCAGCGTTGTGCGGGACGACAATACGCAGTATTTT

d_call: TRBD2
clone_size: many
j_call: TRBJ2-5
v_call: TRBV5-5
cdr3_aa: CASSSPGLAGGVETQYF
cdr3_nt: TGTGCCAGCAGCTCCCCGGGACTAGCGGGAGGAGTGGAGACCCAGTACTTC

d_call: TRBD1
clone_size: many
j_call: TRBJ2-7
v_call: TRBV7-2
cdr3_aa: CASSTRQGSYEQYF
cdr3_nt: TGTGCCAGCAGCACCCGACAGGGCAGCTACGAGCAGTACTTC

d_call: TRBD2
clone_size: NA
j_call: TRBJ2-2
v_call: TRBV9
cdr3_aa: CASSVALTTSGRPLGELFF
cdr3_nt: TGTGCCAGCAGCGTAGCTCTTACGACTAGCGGGAGACCACTCGGGGAGCTGTTTTTT

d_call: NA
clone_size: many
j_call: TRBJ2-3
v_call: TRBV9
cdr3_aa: CASSVAGTRADTQYF
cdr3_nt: TGTGCCAGCAGCGTGGCCGGGACAAGGGCAGATACGCAGTATTTT

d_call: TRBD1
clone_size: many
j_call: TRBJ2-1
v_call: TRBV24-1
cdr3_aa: CATSDSGQGMENEQFF
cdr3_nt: TGTGCCACCAGTGATTCGGGACAGGGGATGGAAAATGAGCAGTTCTTC

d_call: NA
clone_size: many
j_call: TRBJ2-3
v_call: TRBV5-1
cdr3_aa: CASSLTRAGADTQYF
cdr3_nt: TGCGCCAGCAGCTTGACCCGGGCGGGTGCAGATACGCAGTATTTT

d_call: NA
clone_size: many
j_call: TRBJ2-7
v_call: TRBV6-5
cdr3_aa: CASSYRSPLDEQYF
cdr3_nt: TGTGCCAGCAGTTACAGGTCGCCTTTGGATGAGCAGTACTTC

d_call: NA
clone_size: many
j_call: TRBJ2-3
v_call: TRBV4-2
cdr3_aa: CASSQGAQGTDTQYF
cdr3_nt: TGTGCCAGCAGCCAAGGCGCACAGGGCACAGATACGCAGTATTTT

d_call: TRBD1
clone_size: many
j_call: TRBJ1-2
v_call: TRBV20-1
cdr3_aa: CSARDRTGRGTF
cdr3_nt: TGCAGTGCTAGAGATCGGACAGGACGGGGCACCTTC

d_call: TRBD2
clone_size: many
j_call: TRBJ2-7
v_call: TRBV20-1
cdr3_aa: CSARASGGDSYEQYF
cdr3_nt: TGCAGTGCTAGGGCGAGCGGGGGGGACTCCTACGAGCAGTACTTC

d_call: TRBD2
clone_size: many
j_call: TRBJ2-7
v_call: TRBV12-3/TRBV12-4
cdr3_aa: CASSPSPGLAYEQYF
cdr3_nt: TGTGCCAGCAGTCCATCACCGGGACTAGCTTACGAGCAGTACTTC

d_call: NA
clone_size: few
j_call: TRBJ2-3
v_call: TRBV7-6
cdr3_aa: CASSPSGIVSNTQYF
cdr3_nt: TGTGCCAGCAGCCCTTCAGGGATTGTTTCGAATACGCAGTATTTT

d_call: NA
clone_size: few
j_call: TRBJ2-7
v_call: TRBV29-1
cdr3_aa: CSVTQAYEQYF
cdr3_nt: TGCAGCGTGACACAAGCCTACGAGCAGTACTTC

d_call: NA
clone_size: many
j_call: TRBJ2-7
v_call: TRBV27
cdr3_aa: CASSPYVGRSYEQYF
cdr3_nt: TGTGCCAGCAGTCCCTATGTTGGCAGATCCTACGAGCAGTACTTC

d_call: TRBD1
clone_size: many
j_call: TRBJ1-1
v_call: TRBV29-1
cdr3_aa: CSVATGGETEAFF
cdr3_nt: TGCAGCGTCGCAACAGGGGGCGAAACTGAAGCTTTCTTT

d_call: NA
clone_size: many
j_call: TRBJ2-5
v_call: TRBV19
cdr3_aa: CASSIEGGGETQYF
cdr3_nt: TGTGCCAGTAGTATTGAGGGAGGAGGAGAGACCCAGTACTTC